This TCR beta chain is drawn from a study of shared clonotypes between healthy human individuals. About the study: Each donor's CD8 memory used one plate, CD8 naive two, each CD4 subset three. Study-wide results and caveats: When compared with the clonotypes that were shared by all four sorted-subset donors, the non-shared clonotypes turned out to have lower generation probabilities.

Trimming took off 1 base at V and 1 base at J, with 8 bases between the two ends. The CDR3 spans 15 residues. Looked up from germline, CDR1 is SGHTA and CDR2 is FQGNSA. The DNA input per sorted-subset replicate PCR was roughly 180 ng, corresponding to 25,000 to 35,000 T cell genomes. Method: immunoSEQ multiplex PCR; TCRdb's copy keeps in-frame clones and lacks some. This table holds around 2.5 million clones, 93% found once. About this clone: The target antigen is unknown.

The rearrangement uses TRBV7-2 and TRBJ1-5; D unresolved. Input material: naive CD4+ T cells from PBMCs. The subset was: CD45RA+ positively selected. This receptor was obtained from a man younger than 35 in good health. Some clones in this sample may be carry-over from other donors' samples. The CDR3 DNA reads TGTGCCAGCAGCTTAGGTTCAAACAGCAATCAGCCCCAGCATTTT. Its protein product is CASSLGSNSNQPQHF. Variable domain in full (rest from reference TRBV7-2 and TRBJ1-5): GAGVSQSPSNKVTEKGKDVELRCDPISGHTALYWYRQSLGQGLEFLIYFQGNSAPDKSGLPSDRFSAERTGGSVSTLTIQRTQQEDSAVYLCASSLGSNSNQPQHFGDGTRLSIL.